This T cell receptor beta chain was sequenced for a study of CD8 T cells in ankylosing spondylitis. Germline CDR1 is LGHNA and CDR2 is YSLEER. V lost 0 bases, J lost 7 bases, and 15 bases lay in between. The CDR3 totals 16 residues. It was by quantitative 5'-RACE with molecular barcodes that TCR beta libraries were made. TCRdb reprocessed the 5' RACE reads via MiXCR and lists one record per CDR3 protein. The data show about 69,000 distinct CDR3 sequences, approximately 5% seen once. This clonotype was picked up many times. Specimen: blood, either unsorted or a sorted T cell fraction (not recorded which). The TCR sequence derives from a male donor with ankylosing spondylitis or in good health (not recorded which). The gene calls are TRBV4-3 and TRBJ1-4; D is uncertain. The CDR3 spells CASSQEAGSRSEKLFF. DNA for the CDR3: TGCGCCAGCAGCCAAGAGGCGGGATCGCGGTCTGAAAAACTGTTTTTT.